A single sample gave rise to the 22 T cell receptor beta chains below, sequenced in a study of cytomegalovirus exposure and HLA in healthy donors. It was with 60 Vbeta and 13 Jbeta primers that the PCR ran. Profiling relied on immunoSEQ multiplex PCR, and the TCRdb table lists in-frame clones only, not all of them. Of 150,000 to 200,000 clones listed, approximately 79% are singletons. Sequencing used PBMCs. These receptors all come from a woman aged 25 to 39 in good health and CMV-seropositive.

The chain uses TRBV6-5 and TRBJ2-7; 10 nucleotides match TRBD2. V shed 7 bases, J shed 7 bases, and the junction held 10 bases outside the gene matches. Germline CDR1 is MNHEY and CDR2 is SVGAGI. The CDR3 has 14 residues. The CDR3 region has the DNA TGTGCCAGCACCAGGACTAGCGGAAAATGGGAGCAGTACTTC. Translating it yields CASTRTSGKWEQYF.

V and J are TRBV11-2 and TRBJ1-2, with 7 bases lining up with TRBD1. The CDR3 length is 15 residues. The germline CDR1 and CDR2 sequences are SGHAT and FQNNGV. V dropped 5 bases and J dropped 8; count of bases not matched to a gene: 14. The CDR3 sequence is CASSPRTGPLGGYTF. In nucleotides, the CDR3 is TGTGCCAGCAGCCCGAGGACAGGTCCTCTGGGGGGCTACACCTTC. The whole variable domain, remainder taken from reference TRBV11-2 and TRBJ1-2, is EAGVAQSPRYKIIEKRQSVAFWCNPISGHATLYWYQQILGQGPKLLIQFQNNGVVDDSQLPKDRFSAERLKGVDSTLKIQPAKLEDSAVYLCASSPRTGPLGGYTFGSGTRLTVV.

The chain couples TRBV10-3 to TRBJ1-1, with 11 bases lining up with TRBD1. V was clipped by 5 bases and J by 8 bases; unmatched bases: 7. From germline, CDR1 is ENHRY and CDR2 SYGVKD. The CDR3 consists of 14 residues. The CDR3 coding sequence is TGTGCCATCAGTACCGGGACAGGGGGTTTCGAAGCTTTCTTT. As protein: CAISTGTGGFEAFF.

The chain links TRBV9 to TRBJ1-5, with 8 bases matching TRBD1. Germline loops: CDR1 SGDLS, CDR2 YYNGEE. The CDR3 sequence is 15 residues long. Losses at the gene ends were 4 bases for V and 4 bases for J; bases not matched to a gene: 7. The CDR3 here is CASSPGTGRNQPQHF. The CDR3 DNA sequence: TGTGCCAGCAGCCCAGGGACAGGTAGGAATCAGCCCCAGCATTTT.

V gene TRBV4-2 combines with J gene TRBJ1-4; 10 positions agree with TRBD1. Germline lookup yields CDR1 LGHNA and CDR2 YNFKEQ. Losses at the gene ends were 4 bases for V and 8 bases for J; bases not matched to a gene: 10. The CDR3 loop spans 16 amino acids. Written as DNA, the CDR3 is TGTGCCAGCAGCCGAGAGACAGGGGGCGCAGAGGAAAAACTGTTTTTT. Protein: CASSRETGGAEEKLFF.

This clone was counted a single time. The chain joins TRBV11-2 to TRBJ1-1; a weak D match, TRBD1 (5 bases). Germline CDR1 SGHAT, CDR2 FQNNGV. With 4 bases removed from V and 7 bases from J, the gap between germline ends came to 10 bases. The CDR3 has 12 amino acids. CDR3 bases: TGTGCCAGCAGCTCCCAGGGTGGTGAAGCTTTCTTT. It encodes CASSSQGGEAFF. The whole variable domain, remainder taken from reference TRBV11-2 and TRBJ1-1, is EAGVAQSPRYKIIEKRQSVAFWCNPISGHATLYWYQQILGQGPKLLIQFQNNGVVDDSQLPKDRFSAERLKGVDSTLKIQPAKLEDSAVYLCASSSQGGEAFFGQGTRLTVV.

The chain couples TRBV29-1 to TRBJ1-5, with a possible D match to TRBD1 (6 bases). CDR1 and CDR2 from the germline V gene are SQVTM and ANQGSEA. Trimming took 5 bases from V and 4 from J, leaving 12 bases between them. CDR3 length: 13 amino acids. CDR3 DNA sequence: TGCAGCGTTTCACAGGGAAGTAATCAGCCCCAGCATTTT. Translating it yields CSVSQGSNQPQHF. Combining the CDR3 with reference TRBV29-1 and TRBJ1-5 gives the whole variable domain SAVISQKPSRDICQRGTSLTIQCQVDSQVTMMFWYRQQPGQSLTLIATANQGSEATYESGFVIDKFPISRPNLTFSTLTVSNMSPEDSSIYLCSVSQGSNQPQHFGDGTRLSIL.

The J gene is TRBJ2-6, the V gene TRBV7-9; D gene uncertain. V gave up 7 bases and J gave up 0 bases, with 16 bases separating them. CDR1 is SEHNR and CDR2 is FQNEAQ in the germline V gene (reference sequence). The CDR3 is made up of 17 amino acids. CDR3 loop: CASTYPPGSSGANVLTF. DNA for the CDR3: TGTGCCAGCACCTACCCCCCAGGAAGCTCTGGGGCCAACGTCCTGACTTTC.

The chain carries TRBV7-2 and TRBJ1-3, with D perhaps matching TRBD1 (5 bases). CDR1 is SGHTA, CDR2 FQGNSA, per germline. Trimming took off 1 base at V and 2 bases at J, with 15 bases between the two ends. This CDR3 contains 17 residues. CDR3 amino acids: CASSLDLGAFTGNTIYF. The CDR3 nucleotides read TGTGCCAGCAGCTTAGATCTAGGGGCCTTCACTGGAAACACCATATATTTT. The variable domain in full, completed from reference TRBV7-2 and TRBJ1-3, reads GAGVSQSPSNKVTEKGKDVELRCDPISGHTALYWYRQSLGQGLEFLIYFQGNSAPDKSGLPSDRFSAERTGGSVSTLTIQRTQQEDSAVYLCASSLDLGAFTGNTIYFGEGSWLTVV.

This clone was counted once. The chain couples TRBV4-3 to TRBJ2-7; TRBD1 might be the D (5 bases). The germline V and J ends were trimmed by 4 bases and 1 base, with 23 bases remaining between them. The CDR3 has 18 amino acids. CDR1 is LGHNA, CDR2 YSLEER, per germline. The CDR3 sequence is CASSPHSYATEISYEQYF. The CDR3, as DNA: TGCGCCAGCAGCCCACATAGTTACGCGACAGAAATTTCCTACGAGCAGTACTTC.

The chain combines TRBV2 with TRBJ2-5; 11 bases agree with TRBD2. CDR1 SNHLY and CDR2 FYNNEI come from the germline V gene. This CDR3 spans 15 amino acids. J was trimmed by 3 bases and V by 4 bases; bases with no gene match: 4. The CDR3 is CASSVRLAGKETQYF. The DNA of the CDR3 is TGTGCCAGCAGTGTCCGACTAGCGGGGAAAGAGACCCAGTACTTC.

The gene calls are TRBV11-2 and TRBJ1-4; D is unclear. CDR1 and CDR2 from the germline V gene are SGHAT and FQNNGV. This CDR3 comprises 17 residues. Trimming stripped 0 bases from V and 0 bases from J, with 11 bases between. The CDR3 loop is CASSLDFYGATNEKLFF. CDR3 coding DNA: TGTGCCAGCAGCTTAGATTTCTACGGGGCAACTAATGAAAAACTGTTTTTT.

This chain joins TRBV6-5 and TRBJ2-7, with 8 bases matching TRBD2. The CDR3 runs to 13 residues. Germline values: CDR1 MNHEY, CDR2 SVGAGI. V shed 3 bases, J shed 2 bases, and the junction held 0 bases outside the gene matches. The CDR3 nucleotides read TGTGCCAGCAGTTATAGCGGGGCCTACGAGCAGTACTTC. It encodes CASSYSGAYEQYF.

The V gene is TRBV6-1, the J gene TRBJ1-1; 8 bases line up with TRBD1. CDR3 length: 13 amino acids. The V gene end was trimmed by 5 bases and the J gene end by 9 bases; junction bases not matched to a gene: 8. Germline lookup yields CDR1 MNHNS and CDR2 SASEGT. The CDR3 is CASSFKDRVKAFF. The CDR3, as DNA: TGTGCCAGCAGTTTTAAGGACAGGGTGAAAGCTTTCTTT.

This clone appeared a single time. This sequence joins TRBV6-1 and TRBJ1-1, with D hard to call. The V gene's germline CDR1 is MNHNS and CDR2 SASEGT. CDR3 length: 13 residues. Trimming took 6 bases from V and 1 from J, leaving 9 bases between them. The CDR3 nucleotides are TGTGCCAGCAGCAGAGGGAGGAACACTGAAGCTTTCTTT. Protein product: CASSRGRNTEAFF.

The chain couples TRBV2 to TRBJ1-2, with 8 bases identical to TRBD1. The CDR3 contains 15 residues. V dropped 0 bases and J dropped 3; count of bases not matched to a gene: 3. Germline CDR1 and CDR2: SNHLY and FYNNEI. The CDR3 DNA reads as TGTGCCAGCAGTGAAGCTATGGACAGGGACTATGGCTACACCTTC. This translates into CASSEAMDRDYGYTF.

V usage is TRBV11-3 and J usage is TRBJ1-1, with TRBD1 matching 9 bases. The junction had 18 bases not matched to a gene; V was cut back by 4 bases and J by 3 bases. This CDR3 comprises 19 residues. Germline-derived CDR1 and CDR2 are SGHNT and YENEEA. The CDR3 protein is CASSSSPGGQGYQDTEAFF. Written as DNA, the CDR3 is TGTGCCAGCAGCTCGTCTCCGGGGGGACAGGGTTATCAGGACACTGAAGCTTTCTTT.

The table lists this clone with a few counts. This sequence joins TRBV6-5 and TRBJ2-5, with 10 bases matching TRBD2. The CDR3 contains 16 residues. With 4 bases clipped from V and 5 bases from J, the junction kept 10 bases outside the gene matches. The V gene's germline CDR1 is MNHEY and CDR2 SVGAGI. The CDR3 protein is CASSLGLAAGLETQYF. Here the CDR3 DNA reads TGTGCCAGCAGTTTAGGACTAGCGGCGGGCCTGGAGACCCAGTACTTC.

This chain connects TRBV2 to TRBJ2-7; 10 positions match TRBD1. V lost 4 bases, J lost 4 bases, and 4 bases stayed unmatched. CDR1 is SNHLY, CDR2 FYNNEI, per germline. This CDR3 comprises 14 residues. The CDR3 DNA sequence: TGTGCCAGCAGTGGGACAGGGGGGGGTTACGAGCAGTACTTC. This codes for CASSGTGGGYEQYF.

The rearrangement links TRBV7-2 to TRBJ1-5; D not resolved. V lost 1 base to trimming and J lost 6 bases, with 7 bases between them. This CDR3 has 13 residues. CDR1 and CDR2 (germline): SGHTA, FQGNSA. This CDR3 reads CASSLEVGQPQHF. DNA for the CDR3: TGTGCCAGCAGCTTAGAAGTCGGTCAGCCCCAGCATTTT.

This chain joins TRBV5-6 and TRBJ2-2; perhaps TRBD1 as D (6 bases). Trimming removed 0 bases at V and 4 bases at J, with 10 bases between. CDR3 length: 15 amino acids. From germline, CDR1 is SGHDT and CDR2 YYEEEE. Here the CDR3 DNA reads TGTGCCAGCAGCTTGGGGACAGTTCTCACCGGGGAGCTGTTTTTT. It encodes CASSLGTVLTGELFF.

The chain combines TRBV4-3 with TRBJ2-7, with D maybe TRBD1 (6 bases). The CDR3 covers 15 residues. Germline loops: CDR1 LGHNA, CDR2 YSLEER. V lost 0 bases and J lost 3, with 12 bases in between. The CDR3 DNA is TGCGCCAGCAGCCAAGATCGTCGGACAGTCTACGAGCAGTACTTC. Translation gives CASSQDRRTVYEQYF.